Listed below are T cell receptor beta chains from one sample, sequenced in a study of shared T cell receptors in the human thymus. The protocol was immunoSEQ multiplex PCR, while the TCRdb copy is restricted to in-frame clones and leaves out a portion. The data contain hundreds of thousands of clones, roughly 86% of them singletons. This same sample was also part of a study on human thymus T cells.

The source material was thymocytes. The source of these receptors is a boy in the first two years of life with a congenital heart defect. Each CDR3 is given with its conserved first and last residue. A D gene is named only where the DNA matches it firmly. The listing skips clone size in some rows; elsewhere it reads once, few, many or a size class.

TRBV28	TRBJ2-1	TRBD2	once	TGTGCCAGCAGTTTGAGATCTAGCGGGGTTTACAATGAGCAGTTCTTC	CASSLRSSGVYNEQFF
TRBV5-1	TRBJ2-7	.	.	TGCGCCAGCAGCTTGGGATCAGGCTTCGAGTACGAGCAGTACTTC	CASSLGSGFEYEQYF
TRBV9	TRBJ1-1	.	.	TGTGCCAGCAGCGTAGAAAGCAGGGGTCGAGGATTTACTGAAGCTTTCTTT	CASSVESRGRGFTEAFF
TRBV14	TRBJ1-3	TRBD1	.	TGTGCCAGCAGCCAAGAGGGAGACAGGGACAACACCATATATTTT	CASSQEGDRDNTIYF
TRBV28	TRBJ2-7	TRBD1	.	TGTGCCAGCAGCACTCTGAACAGGGGTCGGTACGAGCAGTACTTC	CASSTLNRGRYEQYF
TRBV5-8	TRBJ1-1	.	.	TGTGCCAGCAGCTTCAACAGTCCCCACCAAGCTTTCTTT	CASSFNSPHQAFF
TRBV5-1	TRBJ2-7	TRBD1	.	TGCGCCAGCAGCGTCCGGGACAGGGCCTACGAGCAGTACTTC	CASSVRDRAYEQYF
TRBV4-2	TRBJ2-5	.	once	TGTGCCAGCAGCATCCCCGGGATTAAGAGGGAGACCCAGTACTTC	CASSIPGIKRETQYF
TRBV7-6	TRBJ1-6	.	.	TGTGCCAGCAGCTTAGAGGCGGAGTCTAATTCACCCCTCCACTTT	CASSLEAESNSPLHF
TRBV28	TRBJ1-2	.	.	TGTGCCAGCAGTTTAATTTACTTCCGTCCCTATGGCTACACCTTC	CASSLIYFRPYGYTF